The clone carrying this TCR beta chain has only a few counts. Antigen unknown. CDR3 size: 13 residues. Germline-derived CDR1 and CDR2 are SQVTM and ANQGSEA. After removal of 7 bases from V and 2 bases from J, the junction contained 6 bases not matched to a gene. TCRdb independently ran MiXCR on the 5' RACE reads; one entry per CDR3 protein. The sample has just under 600,000 distinct CDR3 sequences, 13% seen once; the top ten hold around an eighth. The data derive from a study of T cells after yellow fever vaccination. Study in general: Where fractions had low cell numbers, libraries were prepared from them with the SMART-Seq v4 Ultra Low Input RNA kit.

Points from the study as a whole: FACS-sorted repertoires might harbor abundant contaminating clonotypes from the bulk population.

The sequence was obtained from a man aged 25-40 years who received the YFV17D yellow fever vaccine. The specimen comprised PBMCs, sampled on the day of the yellow fever booster vaccination. The J gene is TRBJ2-3, the V gene TRBV29-1, with TRBD2 identical over 7 bases. The CDR3 DNA follows: TGCAGCGAACGAGCGGGAAACACAGATACGCAGTATTTT. Translating gives CSERAGNTDTQYF.